The 27 T cell receptor beta chains given below trace back to one sample, sequenced in a study of T-cell reconstitution after alpha-beta-depleted transplantation in children. Preparation of the TCRbeta library used unique molecular identifiers. Via MiXCR, TCRdb re-called the PCR reads, giving one row per CDR3 protein. This repertoire shows around 300,000 distinct CDR3 sequences, around 10% found once; its top ten account for about 25%. The source was peripheral blood, collected 180 days after TCRalphabeta/CD19-depleted stem cell transplant. These TCRs come from a male patient aged 2 to 10 who had a stem cell transplant for chronic granulomatous disease, so the T cells may come from the graft donor.

As concerns this clonotype: One end of the junction fails to match germline, which may point to a read error. This sequence joins TRBV27 and TRBJ2-2; maybe TRBD2 (5 bases). Germline V gene sequence: CDR1 MNHEY, CDR2 SMNVEV (reference sequence). This CDR3 spans 13 amino acids. As DNA, the CDR3 is TGTGCCAGCAGTTACAGACCCACCGGGGAGCTGCTTTTT. Translation: CASSYRPTGELLF.

This clonotype was seen ten or more times. The CDR3 is CASSLTHLRGQNTGELFF. DNA for the CDR3: TGTGCCAGCAGTTTGACCCACTTAAGGGGGCAGAACACCGGGGAGCTGTTTTTT. V is TRBV12-3 or TRBV12-4 and J is TRBJ2-2; 7 bases match TRBD1. The CDR3 loop spans 18 amino acids. Trimming took 3 bases from V and 1 from J; bases not matched to a gene: 11.

Ten or more counts support this clonotype. The gene calls are TRBV7-2 and TRBJ2-1; the D gene could be TRBD1 or TRBD2 (6 bases each). Germline assignment: CDR1 SGHTA and CDR2 FQGNSA. CDR3 length equals 15 residues. Trimming pared 5 bases from V and 3 bases from J, leaving 14 bases between. This chain's CDR3 is CASSPNGGRYNEQFF. The CDR3 coding sequence is TGTGCCAGCAGCCCGAATGGGGGGCGCTACAATGAGCAGTTCTTC.

This clonotype was detected many times. The chain joins TRBV15 to TRBJ2-3; D may be TRBD2 (6 bases). V was cut by 7 bases and J by 4 bases, with 18 bases left in between. The CDR3 loop spans 15 amino acids. Per the germline V gene, CDR1 is LNHNV and CDR2 is YYDKDF (reference sequence). This CDR3 is CATKNRRAGADTQYF. The CDR3 DNA reads as TGTGCCACCAAAAACCGGAGGGCGGGCGCAGATACGCAGTATTTT.

This clonotype has a count of ten or more. The rearrangement links TRBV12-3 or TRBV12-4 to TRBJ2-5; no reliable D call. The CDR3 is 13 amino acids. Trimming removed 2 bases from V and 5 bases from J, with 9 bases in between. CDR3 loop: CASSLKVRETQYF. The CDR3 coding sequence is TGTGCCAGCAGTTTAAAAGTGAGGGAGACCCAGTACTTC.

This clonotype was seen many times. CDR3 in DNA: TGTGCCAGCAGCGAGGGACAGCCGAACACTGAAGCTTTCTTT. Protein: CASSEGQPNTEAFF. This chain links TRBV7-8 with TRBJ1-1; 7 nucleotides align to TRBD1. V shed 5 bases and J 1 base; nucleotides not matched to a gene: 4. From germline, CDR1 is SGHVS and CDR2 FQNEAQ. The CDR3 consists of 14 residues.

The sample holds many counts of this clonotype. The chain has TRBV20-1 and TRBJ2-3; D possibly corresponds to TRBD2 (6 bases). Trimming took 3 bases from V and 1 from J, leaving 8 bases between them. The germline V gene has CDR1 DFQATT and CDR2 SNEGSKA (reference sequence). The CDR3 has 13 amino acids. In DNA, the CDR3 is TGCAGTGCTAGCGGGAGCCGCACAGATACGCAGTATTTT. Its translation is CSASGSRTDTQYF.

To note about this clonotype: A much larger clone differs from this one at a single base, so this may be a read error. The genes are TRBV14 and TRBJ1-4; D is unclear. This CDR3 is 15 amino acids long. The germline gives CDR1 SGHDN, CDR2 FVKESK. CDR3 sequence: CASSQGRATNEKPFF. The CDR3 DNA is TGTGCCAGCAGCCAAGGACGCGCAACTAATGAAAAACCGTTTTTT.

This clonotype was seen at least ten times. This chain joins TRBV19 and TRBJ2-1; D may be TRBD1 (6 bases). The CDR3 has 13 amino acids. CDR1 and CDR2 from the germline V gene are LNHDA and SQIVND (reference sequence). V was cut by 3 bases and J by 4 bases, with 7 bases left in between. CDR3 bases: TGTGCCAGTAGTATGACAGGATACAATGAGCAGTTCTTC. Amino acid sequence: CASSMTGYNEQFF.

At least ten counts were recorded for this clonotype. The V gene is TRBV18, the J gene TRBJ1-4; the D gene is possibly TRBD1 (5 bases). The CDR3 totals 15 residues. Per germline, CDR1 KGHSH and CDR2 LQKENI. Trimming removed 6 bases from V and 0 bases from J, with 11 bases in between. Here the CDR3 reads CASSPRQSTNEKLFF. The CDR3 region has the DNA TGTGCCAGCTCGCCCCGACAGTCAACTAATGAAAAACTGTTTTTT.

This clonotype was seen many times. This sequence joins TRBV5-6 and TRBJ1-2; D remains ambiguous. V shed 1 base and J shed 0 bases, with 10 bases lying between them. CDR1 and CDR2 (germline): SGHDT, YYEEEE. The CDR3 is made up of 15 amino acids. Here the CDR3 DNA reads TGTGCCAGCAGCTTGAGACGGACTGCTAACTATGGCTACACCTTC. Protein product: CASSLRRTANYGYTF. Complete variable domain (other parts from reference TRBV5-6 and TRBJ1-2): DAGVTQSPTHLIKTRGQQVTLRCSPKSGHDTVSWYQQALGQGPQFIFQYYEEEERQRGNFPDRFSGHQFPNYSSELNVNALLLGDSALYLCASSLRRTANYGYTFGSGTRLTVV.

With respect to this clonotype: One end of the junction fails to match germline, which may point to a read error. This chain connects TRBV29-1 to TRBJ1-2, with D perhaps matching TRBD1 (5 bases). The CDR3 runs 14 residues. The germline V gene encodes CDR1 SQVTM and CDR2 ANQGSEA. CDR3 sequence reads: CSVDRRGADYGFTF. As DNA, the CDR3 is TGCAGCGTTGACAGAAGGGGCGCGGACTATGGCTTCACCTTC.

This clonotype was counted ten times or more. V and J are TRBV20-1 and TRBJ1-1; D not resolved. Deletions cut 1 base from V and 8 bases from J, with 14 bases between. Germline CDR1 reads DFQATT; CDR2 reads SNEGSKA (reference sequence). CDR3 length: 13 residues. The CDR3 DNA reads TGCAGTGCTAGAGTACCGGGCTCATACGAAGCTTTCTTT. Translated: CSARVPGSYEAFF.

This clonotype was recorded at least ten times. This chain connects TRBV4-3 to TRBJ2-2; D is uncertain. Trimming shortened V by 0 bases and J by 7 bases, and 6 bases separated the two germline ends. There are 13 residues in the CDR3. Germline V gene sequence: CDR1 LGHNA, CDR2 YSLEER. The CDR3 spells CASSQDWGGELFF. The CDR3, as DNA: TGCGCCAGCAGCCAAGATTGGGGCGGGGAGCTGTTTTTT.

This clonotype was seen at least ten times. The chain couples TRBV18 to TRBJ2-2, with 7 bases fitting TRBD2. There are 16 residues in the CDR3. The V segment lost 3 bases and the J segment 2 bases; nucleotides outside the gene matches: 6. Germline CDR1 KGHSH, CDR2 LQKENI. CDR3 protein: CASSPKLAPNTGELFF. The CDR3 bases are TGTGCCAGCTCACCCAAACTAGCGCCTAACACCGGGGAGCTGTTTTTT.

The gene calls are TRBV6-5 and TRBJ2-3; TRBD2 agrees at 9 bases. The CDR3 has 17 amino acids. CDR1 MNHEY and CDR2 SVGAGI come from the germline V gene. Trimming took 4 bases from V and 0 from J; bases not matched to a gene: 8. Written as DNA, the CDR3 is TGTGCCAGCAGTTTAGCGGGAGTGTCCCCTAGCACAGATACGCAGTATTTT. It is translated as CASSLAGVSPSTDTQYF.

The chain recombines TRBV20-1 with TRBJ2-4; D is unclear. This CDR3 is built from 13 residues. Germline V lookup: CDR1 DFQATT, CDR2 SNEGSKA (reference sequence). V was clipped by 6 bases and J by 0 bases, with 9 bases between them. CDR3 sequence reads: CSAQHLAKNIQYF. CDR3 nucleotides: TGCAGTGCCCAACACCTAGCCAAAAACATTCAGTACTTC.

This clonotype was detected ten times or more. The chain employs TRBV20-1 and TRBJ2-3, with D possibly TRBD1 on 5 matching bases. V was trimmed by 2 bases and J by 4 bases, leaving 7 bases between them. The CDR3 totals 12 residues. Germline V gene lookup returns CDR1 DFQATT and CDR2 SNEGSKA (reference sequence). The CDR3 region has the DNA TGCAGTGCTAGATTGACAGCAGATACGCAGTATTTT. Translated, it gives CSARLTADTQYF.

This clonotype was counted ten times or more. V usage is TRBV5-5 and J usage is TRBJ2-6, with TRBD1 as a possible D gene (5 bases). CDR3 length: 17 amino acids. The V end lost 2 bases, the J end lost 0 bases, and 12 bases lay between the germline ends. Germline V CDR1 and CDR2: SGHKS, YYEKEE (reference sequence). The CDR3 loop reads CASSFQRQSSGANVLTF. The CDR3 DNA follows: TGTGCCAGCAGCTTCCAACGACAGAGCTCTGGGGCCAACGTCCTGACTTTC.

In its sample, this clonotype was seen many times. The gene calls are TRBV29-1 and TRBJ2-7, with TRBD2 identical over 10 bases. The J segment lost 3 bases and the V segment lost 7 bases, leaving 6 bases of the junction unmatched. Per the germline V gene, CDR1 is SQVTM and CDR2 is ANQGSEA. This CDR3 has 13 residues. Here the CDR3 DNA reads TGCAGCGGGCAACTAGCGGGATTCTACGAGCAGTACTTC. It translates to CSGQLAGFYEQYF.

Here the CDR3 reads CASSYRQGTYNSPLHF. The CDR3 DNA follows: TGTGCCAGCAGTTACCGACAGGGCACCTATAATTCACCCCTCCACTTT. V gene TRBV6-2 or TRBV6-3 combines with J gene TRBJ1-6; 7 bases align to TRBD1. Germline CDR1 MNHEY, CDR2 SVGEGT. The CDR3 runs 16 residues. Unmatched junction bases numbered 3, after V lost 2 bases and J lost 2 bases.

In this sample, this clonotype turned up many times. J is TRBJ2-2 and V is TRBV20-1; 9 bases match TRBD1. Looked up from germline, CDR1 is DFQATT and CDR2 is SNEGSKA (reference sequence). The CDR3 totals 15 residues. Trimming removed 4 bases from V and 4 bases from J; junction bases left unmatched: 7. The CDR3 DNA sequence: TGCAGTGCTACCACAGGGGGCGCTGGCACCGGGGAGCTGTTTTTT. This sequence encodes CSATTGGAGTGELFF.

The table lists this clonotype with many counts. The chain links TRBV27 to TRBJ1-2, with D tentatively TRBD1 (6 bases). The CDR3 is made up of 14 amino acids. The ends were cut back, 3 bases at V and 4 bases at J, with 12 bases in the middle. Looked up from germline, CDR1 is MNHEY and CDR2 is SMNVEV (reference sequence). The CDR3 DNA follows: TGTGCCAGCAGTTTTGCAGGGGAGGGCTATGGCTACACCTTC. Translation: CASSFAGEGYGYTF.

This clonotype was found many times. The chain has TRBV20-1 and TRBJ2-3, with D perhaps being TRBD1 or TRBD2 (5 bases each). Germline CDR1 is DFQATT and CDR2 is SNEGSKA (reference sequence). The CDR3 runs 15 residues. With 1 base removed from V and 1 base from J, the gap between germline ends came to 12 bases. CDR3 nucleotide sequence: TGCAGTGCTAGAGGGAGTCGGGGCCGCACAGATACGCAGTATTTT. Translation gives CSARGSRGRTDTQYF.

The chain combines TRBV28 with TRBJ2-5; D might be TRBD1 (6 bases). The germline CDR1 and CDR2 sequences are MDHEN and SYDVKM. V dropped 7 bases and J dropped 3 bases, with 12 bases sitting between them. The CDR3 totals 13 residues. The CDR3 loop is CASTGDRKETQYF. For the CDR3, the DNA is TGTGCCAGCACCGGAGACAGGAAAGAGACCCAGTACTTC. Together with reference TRBV28 and TRBJ2-5, the CDR3 gives the full variable domain: DVKVTQSSRYLVKRTGEKVFLECVQDMDHENMFWYRQDPGLGLRLIYFSYDVKMKEKGDIPEGYSVSREKKERFSLILESASTNQTSMYLCASTGDRKETQYFGPGTRLLVL.

The sample holds many counts of this clonotype. The chain is built from TRBV7-2 and TRBJ2-3; possible D gene TRBD2, 6 bases. The length of the CDR3 is 16 residues. Per germline, CDR1 SGHTA and CDR2 FQGNSA. The V and J ends lost 1 base and 1 base respectively, with 12 bases between them. The CDR3 here is CASSLEPGLGTDTQYF. The DNA of the CDR3 is TGTGCCAGCAGCTTAGAGCCGGGACTTGGCACAGATACGCAGTATTTT. Full variable domain (outside the CDR3, taken from reference TRBV7-2 and TRBJ2-3): GAGVSQSPSNKVTEKGKDVELRCDPISGHTALYWYRQSLGQGLEFLIYFQGNSAPDKSGLPSDRFSAERTGGSVSTLTIQRTQQEDSAVYLCASSLEPGLGTDTQYFGPGTRLTVL.

As concerns this clonotype: This sequence may be a read error, since a much larger clone differs from it by one base. The V and J genes are TRBV20-1 and TRBJ2-7; 9 bases are shared with TRBD2. There are 13 residues in the CDR3. Germline V gene lookup returns CDR1 DFQATT and CDR2 SNEGSKA (reference sequence). The CDR3 spells CGARRAGGYEQYF. For the CDR3, the DNA is TGCGGTGCTAGACGGGCGGGAGGGTACGAGCAGTACTTC.